The 23 T cell receptor beta chains presented below share a single source sample, sequenced in a study of blood T cell repertoires in COVID-19. TCRdb keeps only in-frame clones here, not all; method: immunoSEQ multiplex PCR. Of some 370,000 clones listed, about 87% are singletons. Source material: peripheral blood. Every receptor here comes from a woman in her 30s with COVID-19, enrolled during active disease.

As concerns this clone: This CDR3 is also generated by other DNA sequences in the sample. The gene calls are TRBV27 and TRBJ2-7; D is unresolved. CDR1 MNHEY and CDR2 SMNVEV come from the germline V gene (reference sequence). Trimming stripped 0 bases from V and 0 bases from J, with 9 bases between. The CDR3 has 15 residues. The CDR3 nucleotides are TGTGCCAGCAGTTTATCCCCCCTAAGCTCCTACGAGCAGTACTTC. Translation gives CASSLSPLSSYEQYF.

V is TRBV5-5 and J is TRBJ2-7; 8 nucleotides line up with TRBD2. The CDR3 spans 15 residues. With V trimmed by 2 bases and J by 2 bases, 6 bases remained unmatched. Germline CDR1 reads SGHKS; CDR2 reads YYEKEE (reference sequence). CDR3 bases: TGTGCCAGCAGCTTCAAAAGCGGGAGTCCCTACGAGCAGTACTTC. This codes for CASSFKSGSPYEQYF.

With respect to this clone: The CDR3 end shows no conserved phenylalanine or tryptophan, and so a read error is likely. The chain carries TRBV4-3 and TRBJ1-1; possibly TRBD1 for D (5 bases). V lost 1 base, J lost 0 bases, and 12 bases lay in between. CDR1 is LGHNA and CDR2 is YSLEER in the germline V gene. The CDR3 consists of 16 residues. This chain's CDR3 is CASSQGDDSLNTEAFL. The DNA for the CDR3 is TGCGCCAGCAGCCAAGGGGATGACAGTTTGAACACTGAAGCTTTCCTT.

The rearrangement uses TRBV11-2 and TRBJ2-2; a weak D match, TRBD1 (5 bases). This CDR3 contains 17 residues. CDR1 is SGHAT, CDR2 FQNNGV, per germline. Trimming took off 0 bases at V and 0 bases at J, with 11 bases between the two ends. The CDR3 bases are TGTGCCAGCAGCTTAGAACAGGTCACCGCGAACACCGGGGAGCTGTTTTTT. Protein product: CASSLEQVTANTGELFF.

The rearrangement uses TRBV24-1 and TRBJ2-7; 12 bases fit TRBD2. This CDR3 contains 15 residues. CDR1 and CDR2 from the germline V gene are KGHDR and SFDVKD. V lost 6 bases to trimming and J lost 6 bases; unmatched junction nucleotides: 8. CDR3 DNA: TGTGCCACCAGTCCCTCTAGCGGGAGGGCCTCCGAGCAGTACTTC. This gives the protein CATSPSSGRASEQYF.

The chain couples TRBV3-1 (or the pseudogene TRBV3-2) to TRBJ1-5, with D unclear. Per germline, CDR1 LGHDT and CDR2 YNNKEL (reference sequence). Trimming stripped 5 bases from V and 7 bases from J, with 9 bases between. The length of the CDR3 is 12 residues. CDR3 DNA sequence: TGTGCCAGCAGCGACTTTGGACAGCCCCAGCATTTT. Protein product: CASSDFGQPQHF.

The chain employs TRBV9 and TRBJ2-2, with D possibly being TRBD2 (5 bases). V was cut by 0 bases and J by 4 bases, with 7 bases left in between. The CDR3 extends over 14 amino acids. CDR1 is SGDLS, CDR2 YYNGEE, per germline. The CDR3: CASSVGRFTGELFF. CDR3 nucleotide sequence: TGTGCCAGCAGCGTAGGGAGGTTCACCGGGGAGCTGTTTTTT.

The rearrangement links TRBV9 to TRBJ2-5; no definite D call. Per germline, CDR1 SGDLS and CDR2 YYNGEE. Trimming left V 0 bases short and J 1 base short, with 7 bases between. The CDR3 is 14 residues long. In nucleotides, the CDR3 is TGTGCCAGCAGCGTAGACCTATCCCAAGAGACCCAGTACTTC. Its protein is CASSVDLSQETQYF.

This chain connects TRBV5-1 to TRBJ1-1; a weak D match, TRBD1 (6 bases). In germline, CDR1 is SGHRS, CDR2 YFSETQ. V shed 3 bases and J shed 4 bases, with 16 bases lying between them. The CDR3 loop spans 15 amino acids. CDR3 sequence (DNA): TGCGCCAGCAGCTACTTTTCGGACAGCCCCACTGAAGCTTTCTTT. The encoded protein is CASSYFSDSPTEAFF.

The sample holds a few counts of this clone. CDR3 coding DNA: TGTGCCAGCTCACCAAGGGTACAGGGGACAGATACGCAGTATTTT. This encodes CASSPRVQGTDTQYF. V usage is TRBV18 and J usage is TRBJ2-3; TRBD1 matches 7 bases. Looked up from germline, CDR1 is KGHSH and CDR2 is LQKENI. With V trimmed by 2 bases and J by 3 bases, 5 bases remained unmatched. This CDR3 contains 15 residues.

This clone was counted a single time. This chain joins TRBV30 and TRBJ1-5, with TRBD1 matching over 8 bases. This CDR3 contains 13 residues. Looked up from germline, CDR1 is GTSNPN and CDR2 is SVGIG (reference sequence). Germline trimming cut 3 bases from V and 7 bases from J; bases unmatched to any gene: 5. This chain's CDR3 is CAWRTGDGQPQHF. The CDR3 nucleotides read TGTGCCTGGAGGACAGGGGACGGACAGCCCCAGCATTTT. The full variable domain, completed using reference TRBV30 and TRBJ1-5, is SQTIHQWPATLVQPVGSPLSLECTVEGTSNPNLYWYRQAAGRGLQLLFYSVGIGQISSEVPQNLSASRPQDRQFILSSKKLLLSDSGFYLCAWRTGDGQPQHFGDGTRLSIL.

In the case of this clone: The junction departs from germline at one end; a sequencing error may be responsible. This chain connects TRBV7-9 to TRBJ1-2; TRBD1 is a possible D gene (5 bases). CDR3 length: 14 residues. Germline CDR1 is SEHNR and CDR2 is FQNEAQ (reference sequence). CDR3 DNA: TGTGCCAGCAGCGCCTCGGCCGGGACTCGCCTTTCCTTCTTC. Translation gives CASSASAGTRLSFF.

The genes are TRBV7-8 and TRBJ2-1; TRBD1 aligns across 8 bases. The CDR3 runs 12 residues. Germline lookup yields CDR1 SGHVS and CDR2 FQNEAQ. V gave up 5 bases and J gave up 9 bases; unmatched junction bases: 3. The CDR3 here is CASSQDRGEQFF. For the CDR3, the DNA is TGTGCCAGCAGCCAAGACAGGGGTGAGCAGTTCTTC.

This clone occurred a few times. V is TRBV19 and J is TRBJ2-6; TRBD2 matches 8 bases. The CDR3 extends over 16 amino acids. In germline, CDR1 is LNHDA, CDR2 SQIVND (reference sequence). The ends lost 7 bases at V and 2 bases at J; junction bases unmatched: 7. The CDR3 bases are TGTGCCAGTACCCCGACTAGCGACACTGGGGCCAACGTCCTGACTTTC. This gives the protein CASTPTSDTGANVLTF.

This rearrangement joins TRBV19 to TRBJ2-3; possible D gene TRBD2, 7 bases. The germline V gene encodes CDR1 LNHDA and CDR2 SQIVND (reference sequence). CDR3 length: 16 residues. The V end was cut by 9 bases, the J end by 2 bases, with 21 bases between. The CDR3 DNA reads as TGTGCCAGCTCCGGGGGGCCCCTGGAAGACACAGATACGCAGTATTTT. Its protein is CASSGGPLEDTDTQYF.

This rearrangement joins TRBV27 to TRBJ2-1, with 8 bases matching TRBD2. The junction had 14 bases not matched to a gene; V was cut back by 1 base and J by 0 bases. CDR3 length equals 20 residues. Germline V lookup: CDR1 MNHEY, CDR2 SMNVEV (reference sequence). CDR3 in DNA: TGTGCCAGCAGTTTATGGGGAGTAGCGGGACCACCGAGCTCCTACAATGAGCAGTTCTTC. Translating it yields CASSLWGVAGPPSSYNEQFF.

The chain uses TRBV19 and TRBJ2-7; D may be TRBD2 (5 bases). CDR3 length equals 14 residues. The germline V gene encodes CDR1 LNHDA and CDR2 SQIVND (reference sequence). With 0 bases removed from V and 3 bases from J, the gap between germline ends came to 9 bases. The CDR3 DNA is TGTGCCAGTAGTATAGATCACGGGAACTACGAGCAGTACTTC. Translated: CASSIDHGNYEQYF.

The chain recombines TRBV3-1 (or the pseudogene TRBV3-2) with TRBJ2-7; 7 bases map to TRBD1. V shed 0 bases and J 3 bases; nucleotides not matched to a gene: 2. Per germline, CDR1 LGHDT and CDR2 YNNKEL (reference sequence). The CDR3 runs to 14 residues. The CDR3 sequence is CASSQDPGGYEQYF. Here the CDR3 DNA reads TGTGCCAGCAGCCAAGATCCAGGGGGCTACGAGCAGTACTTC.

The chain uses TRBV6-5 and TRBJ1-3, with D perhaps TRBD1 (5 bases). CDR1 and CDR2 from the germline V gene are MNHEY and SVGAGI. The CDR3 sequence is 16 residues long. Deletions cut 2 bases from V and 0 bases from J, with 11 bases between. DNA of the CDR3: TGTGCCAGCAGTTACGGGGGGACCCACTCTGGAAACACCATATATTTT. This gives the protein CASSYGGTHSGNTIYF.

This chain connects TRBV7-8 to TRBJ1-1; D might be TRBD1 (5 bases). V lost 5 bases and J lost 5, with 18 bases in between. The CDR3 loop spans 15 amino acids. Germline V CDR1 and CDR2: SGHVS, FQNEAQ. The CDR3 DNA reads TGTGCCAGCAGCCCCCCAGAAAGTCGGGGGACTGAAGCTTTCTTT. Its protein is CASSPPESRGTEAFF. Full variable domain (missing parts from reference TRBV7-8 and TRBJ1-1): GAGVSQSPRYKVAKRGQDVALRCDPISGHVSLFWYQQALGQGPEFLTYFQNEAQLDKSGLPSDRFFAERPEGSVSTLKIQRTQQEDSAVYLCASSPPESRGTEAFFGQGTRLTVV.

J is TRBJ1-1 and V is TRBV29-1; 9 nucleotides agree with TRBD1. With V trimmed by 7 bases and J by 6 bases, 9 bases remained unmatched. Germline-derived CDR1 and CDR2 are SQVTM and ANQGSEA. The CDR3 totals 13 residues. This chain's CDR3 is CSADIQGAAEAFF. The CDR3 DNA sequence: TGCAGCGCCGACATACAGGGGGCAGCTGAAGCTTTCTTT.

There are a few counts of this clone. The chain carries TRBV5-1 and TRBJ2-3; 9 positions agree with TRBD2. This CDR3 region has 16 residues. Germline-derived CDR1 and CDR2 are SGHRS and YFSETQ. The junction had 8 bases not matched to a gene; V was cut back by 1 base and J by 5 bases. CDR3 in DNA: TGCGCCAGCAGCTTGTCGGGACTAGCTGGAGTAGATACGCAGTATTTT. Its translation: CASSLSGLAGVDTQYF.

This clone occurred once. This sequence joins TRBV19 and TRBJ1-1, with a weak D call TRBD1 (5 bases). Germline assignment: CDR1 LNHDA and CDR2 SQIVND (reference sequence). Trimming removed 6 bases from V and 0 bases from J, with 11 bases in between. This CDR3 region has 14 residues. The CDR3 coding sequence is TGTGCCAGTAGGGGGGAGGGGTTGAACACTGAAGCTTTCTTT. Its translation is CASRGEGLNTEAFF. Full variable domain (rest looked up from reference TRBV19 and TRBJ1-1): DGGITQSPKYLFRKEGQNVTLSCEQNLNHDAMYWYRQDPGQGLRLIYYSQIVNDFQKGDIAEGYSVSREKKESFPLTVTSAQKNPTAFYLCASRGEGLNTEAFFGQGTRLTVV.